The 15 T cell receptor beta chains presented below share a single source sample, sequenced in a study of blood T cell repertoires in COVID-19. Sequencing was performed with immunoSEQ multiplex PCR; in TCRdb, only in-frame clones are kept and a portion is missing. Among about 90,000 clones listed, roughly 80% were seen once. The sample consisted of peripheral blood. The receptors come from a woman aged 70-85 years with acute or convalescent COVID-19.

The chain carries TRBV6-2 or TRBV6-3 and TRBJ2-7; D ambiguous. The germline CDR1 and CDR2 sequences are MNHEY and SVGEGT. V lost 5 bases and J 3 bases, leaving 5 bases between the germline ends. The length of the CDR3 is 11 residues. This CDR3 is CASSIGYEQYF. Written as DNA, the CDR3 is TGTGCCAGCAGTATCGGCTACGAGCAGTACTTC.

V usage is TRBV2 and J usage is TRBJ2-1; perhaps TRBD2 as D (5 bases). CDR1 and CDR2 from the germline V gene are SNHLY and FYNNEI. The CDR3 sequence is 13 residues long. Trimming removed 7 bases at V and 5 bases at J, with 12 bases between. CDR3 region: CASTADWNNEQFF. The CDR3 region has the DNA TGTGCCAGCACTGCGGACTGGAACAATGAGCAGTTCTTC.

This clone has just one count. The rearrangement uses TRBV7-2 and TRBJ1-4; 10 bases agree with TRBD1. This CDR3 is built from 15 residues. CDR1 and CDR2 from the germline V gene are SGHTA and FQGNSA. With V trimmed by 3 bases and J by 5 bases, 3 bases remained unmatched. CDR3 nucleotides: TGTGCCAGCAGCTTCCAGGGACAGGGGAATGAAAAACTGTTTTTT. Amino acids: CASSFQGQGNEKLFF.

The V and J genes are TRBV7-9 and TRBJ1-1; D might be TRBD1 (6 bases). Germline values: CDR1 SEHNR, CDR2 FQNEAQ (reference sequence). The CDR3 sequence is 16 residues long. V lost 5 bases and J 1 base, leaving 17 bases between the germline ends. The CDR3 here is CASSPSSGQRNTEAFF. The CDR3 DNA follows: TGTGCCAGCAGCCCCTCAAGTGGACAGAGGAACACTGAAGCTTTCTTT. The full variable domain, rest sourced from reference TRBV7-9 and TRBJ1-1, is DTGVSQNPRHKITKRGQNVTFRCDPISEHNRLYWYRQTLGQGPEFLTYFQNEAQLEKSRLLSDRFSAERPKGSFSTLEIQRTEQGDSAMYLCASSPSSGQRNTEAFFGQGTRLTVV.

About this clone: The sample carries other DNA sequences with the same CDR3. The genes are TRBV5-4 and TRBJ1-1; D ambiguous. Germline CDR1 and CDR2: SGHNT and YYREEE (reference sequence). V dropped 2 bases and J dropped 4 bases, with 6 bases sitting between them. The CDR3 is 12 residues long. CDR3 DNA sequence: TGTGCCAGCAGCTTACGGGGCACTGAAGCTTTCTTT. The encoded protein is CASSLRGTEAFF.

This chain uses TRBV6-2 or TRBV6-3 with TRBJ1-1; D unclear. With 3 bases removed from V and 3 bases from J, the gap between germline ends came to 8 bases. The CDR3 is made up of 13 amino acids. Germline V CDR1 and CDR2: MNHEY, SVGEGT. CDR3 DNA sequence: TGTGCCAGCAGTTATTGGCAGTACACTGAAGCTTTCTTT. This translates into CASSYWQYTEAFF.

The chain joins TRBV30 to TRBJ1-2; 7 positions agree with TRBD1. This CDR3 has 14 residues. The germline gives CDR1 GTSNPN, CDR2 SVGIG (reference sequence). The ends lost 0 bases at V and 2 bases at J; junction bases unmatched: 3. The chain's CDR3 is CAWSVTGVNYGYTF. The DNA for the CDR3 is TGTGCCTGGAGTGTAACAGGGGTGAACTATGGCTACACCTTC. The complete variable domain, with remaining parts taken from reference TRBV30 and TRBJ1-2, reads SQTIHQWPATLVQPVGSPLSLECTVEGTSNPNLYWYRQAAGRGLQLLFYSVGIGQISSEVPQNLSASRPQDRQFILSSKKLLLSDSGFYLCAWSVTGVNYGYTFGSGTRLTVV.

The chain employs TRBV6-5 and TRBJ1-1, with D tentatively TRBD1 (6 bases). Germline V gene data show CDR1 as MNHEY and CDR2 as SVGAGI. There are 14 residues in the CDR3. V lost 2 bases to trimming and J lost 3 bases, with 10 bases between them. The DNA for the CDR3 is TGTGCCAGCAGTTACACGGCAGGGGACACTGAAGCTTTCTTT. This sequence encodes CASSYTAGDTEAFF.

This clone appeared once. The rearrangement links TRBV7-3 to TRBJ2-2, with D maybe TRBD1 (6 bases). This CDR3 has 14 amino acids. Trimming left V 2 bases short and J 7 bases short, with 11 bases between. Germline-derived CDR1 and CDR2 are SGHTA and FQGTGA. The CDR3 DNA follows: TGTGCCAGCAGCTTACAGGGGCGCGGCGGGGAGCTGTTTTTT. Translating it yields CASSLQGRGGELFF.

This sequence joins TRBV28 and TRBJ2-7; 7 bases line up with TRBD2. The CDR3 length is 13 residues. Per germline, CDR1 MDHEN and CDR2 SYDVKM. V dropped 6 bases and J dropped 4; count of bases not matched to a gene: 6. CDR3 coding DNA: TGTGCCAGCAGGGGGGGGGAATTGTACGAGCAGTACTTC. Translated: CASRGGELYEQYF. Using reference TRBV28 and TRBJ2-7 for the parts outside the CDR3, the full variable domain is DVKVTQSSRYLVKRTGEKVFLECVQDMDHENMFWYRQDPGLGLRLIYFSYDVKMKEKGDIPEGYSVSREKKERFSLILESASTNQTSMYLCASRGGELYEQYFGPGTRLTVT.

The chain combines TRBV6-5 with TRBJ2-2; D unclear. V was cut by 4 bases and J by 8 bases, with 14 bases left in between. Germline lookup yields CDR1 MNHEY and CDR2 SVGAGI. CDR3 length: 14 residues. CDR3 in DNA: TGTGCCAGCAGTTGGCGGTCCCCTTGGGGGGAGCTGTTTTTT. Protein: CASSWRSPWGELFF.

The chain is built from TRBV7-2 and TRBJ2-3, with D perhaps matching TRBD2 (7 bases). From germline, CDR1 is SGHTA and CDR2 FQGNSA. V was clipped by 5 bases and J by 5 bases, with 23 bases between them. There are 17 residues in the CDR3. This CDR3 is CASSDWRIGGAIDTQYF. The CDR3 DNA follows: TGTGCCAGCAGCGACTGGCGTATAGGGGGGGCCATAGATACGCAGTATTTT.

This clone appeared a few times. This rearrangement joins TRBV11-2 to TRBJ1-6, with 7 bases matching TRBD1. CDR1 is SGHAT and CDR2 is FQNNGV in the germline V gene. This CDR3 contains 14 residues. With V trimmed by 5 bases and J by 13 bases, 11 bases remained unmatched. Here the CDR3 DNA reads TGTGCCAGCAGCGCCGGGACAGCCACCGCCCCCCTCCACTTT. Encoded protein: CASSAGTATAPLHF. Based on the CDR3 plus reference TRBV11-2 and TRBJ1-6, the full variable domain is EAGVAQSPRYKIIEKRQSVAFWCNPISGHATLYWYQQILGQGPKLLIQFQNNGVVDDSQLPKDRFSAERLKGVDSTLKIQPAKLEDSAVYLCASSAGTATAPLHFGNGTRLTVT.

The chain is built from TRBV5-4 and TRBJ2-1, with D possibly matching TRBD1 (5 bases). The germline V gene has CDR1 SGHNT and CDR2 YYREEE (reference sequence). The CDR3 runs 15 residues. The V end was cut by 0 bases, the J end by 1 base, with 8 bases between. The CDR3 bases are TGTGCCAGCAGCTTGGTAACAGGTTCCTACAATGAGCAGTTCTTC. Protein product: CASSLVTGSYNEQFF.

V usage is TRBV5-1 and J usage is TRBJ1-4; the D is unclear. This CDR3 region has 13 residues. Germline V gene data show CDR1 as SGHRS and CDR2 as YFSETQ. V was clipped by 0 bases and J by 4 bases, with 4 bases between them. For the CDR3, the DNA is TGCGCCAGCAGCTTGGCAGATAATGAAAAACTGTTTTTT. Amino acid sequence: CASSLADNEKLFF.